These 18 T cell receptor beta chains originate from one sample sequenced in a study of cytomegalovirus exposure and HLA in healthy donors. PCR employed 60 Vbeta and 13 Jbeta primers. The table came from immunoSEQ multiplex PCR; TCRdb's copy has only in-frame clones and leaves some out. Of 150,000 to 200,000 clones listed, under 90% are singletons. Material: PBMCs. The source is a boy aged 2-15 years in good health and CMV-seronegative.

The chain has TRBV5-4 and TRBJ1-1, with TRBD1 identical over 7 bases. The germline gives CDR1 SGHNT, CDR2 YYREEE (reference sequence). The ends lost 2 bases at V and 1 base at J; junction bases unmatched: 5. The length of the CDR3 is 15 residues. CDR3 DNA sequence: TGTGCCAGCAGCTTATCAGGGGGTGGGAACACTGAAGCTTTCTTT. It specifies CASSLSGGGNTEAFF.

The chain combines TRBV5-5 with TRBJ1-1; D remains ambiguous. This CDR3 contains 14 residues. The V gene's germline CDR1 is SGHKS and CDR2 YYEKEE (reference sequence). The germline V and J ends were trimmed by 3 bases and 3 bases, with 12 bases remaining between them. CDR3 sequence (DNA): TGTGCCAGCAGCTCCGTAATCGGGGACACTGAAGCTTTCTTT. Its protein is CASSSVIGDTEAFF.

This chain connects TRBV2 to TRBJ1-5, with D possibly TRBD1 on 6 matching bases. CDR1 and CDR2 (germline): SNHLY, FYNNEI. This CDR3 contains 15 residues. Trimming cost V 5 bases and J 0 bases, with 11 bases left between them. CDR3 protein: CASSQQGVSNQPQHF. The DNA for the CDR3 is TGTGCCAGCAGTCAACAGGGAGTTAGCAATCAGCCCCAGCATTTT.

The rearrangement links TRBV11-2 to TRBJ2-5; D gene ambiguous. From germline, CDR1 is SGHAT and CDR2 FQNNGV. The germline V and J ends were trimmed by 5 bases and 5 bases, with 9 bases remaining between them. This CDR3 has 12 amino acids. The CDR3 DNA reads TGTGCCAGCAGCCTTCCTTTGGAGACCCAGTACTTC. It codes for CASSLPLETQYF. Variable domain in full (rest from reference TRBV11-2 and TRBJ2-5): EAGVAQSPRYKIIEKRQSVAFWCNPISGHATLYWYQQILGQGPKLLIQFQNNGVVDDSQLPKDRFSAERLKGVDSTLKIQPAKLEDSAVYLCASSLPLETQYFGPGTRLLVL.

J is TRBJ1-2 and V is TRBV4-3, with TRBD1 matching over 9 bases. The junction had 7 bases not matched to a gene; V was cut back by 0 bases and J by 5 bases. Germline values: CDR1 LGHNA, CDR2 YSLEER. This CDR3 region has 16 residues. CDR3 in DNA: TGCGCCAGCAGCCAAGACCCGACAGGGGGTAAATATGGCTACACCTTC. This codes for CASSQDPTGGKYGYTF.

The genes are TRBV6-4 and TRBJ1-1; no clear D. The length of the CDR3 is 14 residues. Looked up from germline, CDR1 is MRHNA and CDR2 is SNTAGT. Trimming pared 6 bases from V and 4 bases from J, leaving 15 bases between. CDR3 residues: CASSGVGLPTEAFF. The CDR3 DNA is TGTGCCAGCAGCGGCGTGGGCCTTCCCACTGAAGCTTTCTTT.

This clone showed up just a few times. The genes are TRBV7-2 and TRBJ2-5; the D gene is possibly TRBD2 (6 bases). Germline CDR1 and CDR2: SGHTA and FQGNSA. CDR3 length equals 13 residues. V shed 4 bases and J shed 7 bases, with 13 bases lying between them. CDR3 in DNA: TGTGCCAGCAGCTCGGGGGTTCTAGGGACCCAGTACTTC. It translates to CASSSGVLGTQYF.

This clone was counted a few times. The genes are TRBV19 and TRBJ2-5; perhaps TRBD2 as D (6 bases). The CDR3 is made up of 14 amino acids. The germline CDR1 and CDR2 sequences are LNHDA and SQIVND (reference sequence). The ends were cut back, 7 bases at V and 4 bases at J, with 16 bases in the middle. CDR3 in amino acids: CASTGRWGGETQYF. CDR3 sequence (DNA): TGTGCCAGTACAGGGAGATGGGGAGGAGAGACCCAGTACTTC. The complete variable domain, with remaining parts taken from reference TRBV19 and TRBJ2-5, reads DGGITQSPKYLFRKEGQNVTLSCEQNLNHDAMYWYRQDPGQGLRLIYYSQIVNDFQKGDIAEGYSVSREKKESFPLTVTSAQKNPTAFYLCASTGRWGGETQYFGPGTRLLVL.

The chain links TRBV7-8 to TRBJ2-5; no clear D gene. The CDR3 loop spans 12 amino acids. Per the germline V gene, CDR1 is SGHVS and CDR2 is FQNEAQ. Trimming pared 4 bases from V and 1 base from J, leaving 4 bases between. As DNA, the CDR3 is TGTGCCAGCAGCTCCTCCCAAGAGACCCAGTACTTC. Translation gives CASSSSQETQYF.

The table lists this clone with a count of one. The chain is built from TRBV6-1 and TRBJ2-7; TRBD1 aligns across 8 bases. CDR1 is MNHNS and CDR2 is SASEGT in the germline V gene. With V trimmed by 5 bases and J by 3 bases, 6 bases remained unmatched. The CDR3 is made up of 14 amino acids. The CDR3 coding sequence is TGTGCCAGCAGTAGGGACAGGCTAGACTACGAGCAGTACTTC. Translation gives CASSRDRLDYEQYF.

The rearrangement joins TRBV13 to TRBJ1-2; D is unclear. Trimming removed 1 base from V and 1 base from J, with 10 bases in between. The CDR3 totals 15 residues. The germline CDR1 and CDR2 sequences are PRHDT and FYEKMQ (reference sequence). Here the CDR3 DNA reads TGTGCCAGCAGCTTAGACGCAGGAGGTAACTATGGCTACACCTTC. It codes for CASSLDAGGNYGYTF.

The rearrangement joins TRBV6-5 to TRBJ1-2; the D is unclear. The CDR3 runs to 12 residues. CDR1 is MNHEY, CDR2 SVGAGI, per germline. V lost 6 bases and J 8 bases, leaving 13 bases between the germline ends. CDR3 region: CASRRGTDGYTF. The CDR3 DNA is TGTGCCAGCAGGCGGGGAACAGACGGCTACACCTTC.

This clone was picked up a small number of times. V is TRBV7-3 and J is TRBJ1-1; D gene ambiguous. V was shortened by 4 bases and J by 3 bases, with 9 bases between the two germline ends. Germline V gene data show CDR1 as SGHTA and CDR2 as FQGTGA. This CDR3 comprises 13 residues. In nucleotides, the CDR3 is TGTGCCAGCAGCTCCTCCGGGGACACTGAAGCTTTCTTT. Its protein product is CASSSSGDTEAFF.

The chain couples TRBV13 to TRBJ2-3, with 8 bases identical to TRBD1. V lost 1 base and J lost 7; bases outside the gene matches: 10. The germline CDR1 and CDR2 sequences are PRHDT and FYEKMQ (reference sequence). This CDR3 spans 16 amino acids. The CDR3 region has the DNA TGTGCCAGCAGCTTAGCCCCGCGAGACAGGGGAAATACGCAGTATTTT. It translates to CASSLAPRDRGNTQYF.

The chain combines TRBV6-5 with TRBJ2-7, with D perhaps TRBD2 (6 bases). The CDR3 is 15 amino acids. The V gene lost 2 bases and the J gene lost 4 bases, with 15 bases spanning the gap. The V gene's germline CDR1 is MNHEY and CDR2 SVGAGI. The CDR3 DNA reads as TGTGCCAGCAGTTACCTCGGGACTCCACAGTACGAGCAGTACTTC. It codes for CASSYLGTPQYEQYF.

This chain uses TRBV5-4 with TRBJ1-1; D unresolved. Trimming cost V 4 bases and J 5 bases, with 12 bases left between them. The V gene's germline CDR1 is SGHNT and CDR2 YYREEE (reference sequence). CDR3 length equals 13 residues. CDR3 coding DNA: TGTGCCAGCAGCCGGGAAGGAGGGACTGAAGCTTTCTTT. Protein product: CASSREGGTEAFF.

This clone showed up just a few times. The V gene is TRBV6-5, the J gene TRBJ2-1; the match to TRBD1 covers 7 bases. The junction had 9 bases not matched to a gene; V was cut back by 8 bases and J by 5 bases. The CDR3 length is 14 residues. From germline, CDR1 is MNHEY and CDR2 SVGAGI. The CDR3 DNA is TGTGCCAGCCGAGTCCGGGACAGTAACAATGAGCAGTTCTTC. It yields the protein CASRVRDSNNEQFF.

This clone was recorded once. The DNA for the CDR3 is TGCGCCAGCAGCGCTAGCGGGGGAGAATACGAGCAGTACTTC. Its protein product is CASSASGGEYEQYF. The chain carries TRBV5-1 and TRBJ2-5; 10 bases align to TRBD2. The DNA end favors TRBJ2-7, so the J call may be wrong. CDR3 length equals 14 residues. In germline, CDR1 is SGHRS, CDR2 YFSETQ.